The sequence of this TCR beta chain was determined in a study of cytomegalovirus exposure and HLA in healthy donors. The study's findings and limits: Previous analysis showed most TCR beta V segments were productive about 87% or about 30% of the time. Most TCR sequences were uncommon, yet certain public TCRs appeared in many donors. Presence/absence analysis assumed near-uniform sequencing depth across donors. TCR beta chains numbering approximately 150 were designated cytomegalovirus-associated.

V shed 6 bases and J 5 bases; nucleotides not matched to a gene: 10. Germline V lookup: CDR1 MNHNS, CDR2 SASEGT. The CDR3 loop spans 15 amino acids. As concerns this clone: The antigen is not known.

Vbeta (60) and Jbeta (13) primers were used in the PCR. Clones were sequenced by immunoSEQ multiplex PCR, and TCRdb holds only the in-frame ones, with some missing. The table has 75,000 to 80,000 clones, roughly 82% seen once. Sequenced: PBMCs. The TCR sequence derives from a male donor in good health and CMV-seropositive. The gene calls are TRBV6-1 and TRBJ2-7; 10 bases agree with TRBD2. The CDR3 DNA follows: TGTGCCAGCAGGGACCGAGCGGGAGGGCTTGACGAGCAGTACTTC. Its protein product is CASRDRAGGLDEQYF.